This T cell receptor beta chain was sequenced during a study of hypomethylating agent response in myelodysplastic syndrome. Regarding the study as a whole: Healthy controls were not age-matched to MDS patients, possibly affecting comparisons.

V lost 5 bases, J lost 8 bases, and 12 bases stayed unmatched. The CDR3 is 16 amino acids. CDR1 and CDR2 from the germline V gene are LNHDA and SQIVND (reference sequence). The repertoire was sequenced with immunoSEQ multiplex PCR; TCRdb's copy has only in-frame clones and lacks some. Of 2,500 to 3,500 clones in the sample, about 80% were seen once. To note about this clone: Antigen: not known.

The chain has TRBV19 and TRBJ2-1; 10 bases are a match to TRBD2. The sequence derives from a human donor with myelodysplastic syndrome. Specimen: bone marrow, collected before or after starting hypomethylating agent treatment for myelodysplastic syndrome (not recorded which). This CDR3 is CASSVERGGIGDEQFF. DNA for the CDR3: TGTGCCAGTAGTGTCGAGCGGGGGGGGATCGGGGATGAGCAGTTCTTC.